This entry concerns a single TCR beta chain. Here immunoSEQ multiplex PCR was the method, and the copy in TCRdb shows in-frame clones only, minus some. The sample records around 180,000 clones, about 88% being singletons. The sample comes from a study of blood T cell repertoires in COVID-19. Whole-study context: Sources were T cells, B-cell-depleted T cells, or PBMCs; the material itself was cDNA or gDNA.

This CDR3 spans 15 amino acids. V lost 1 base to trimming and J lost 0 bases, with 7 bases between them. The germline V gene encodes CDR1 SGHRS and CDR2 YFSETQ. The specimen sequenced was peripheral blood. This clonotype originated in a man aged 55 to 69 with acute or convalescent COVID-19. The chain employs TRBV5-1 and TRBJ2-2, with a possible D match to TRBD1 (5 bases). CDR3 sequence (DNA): TGCGCCAGCAGCTTGCAGGGCGCGAACACCGGGGAGCTGTTTTTT. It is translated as CASSLQGANTGELFF. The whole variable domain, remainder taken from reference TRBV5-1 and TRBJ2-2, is KAGVTQTPRYLIKTRGQQVTLSCSPISGHRSVSWYQQTPGQGLQFLFEYFSETQRNKGNFPGRFSGRQFSNSRSEMNVSTLELGDSALYLCASSLQGANTGELFFGEGSRLTVL.